A single sample gave rise to the 13 T cell receptor beta chains below, sequenced in a study of T-cell reconstitution after alpha-beta-depleted transplantation in children (dated by TCRdb to the mid-2010s). The treatment or condition label for this specimen denotes: allogeneic hematopoietic cell transplantation with graft depleted of TCRalphabeta T cells and CD19 B cells. The library was produced with PCR. TCRdb shows the sequencer as Illumina HiSeq 2500. To normalize quantification of the TCRbeta repertoire, the TCR libraries were built with molecular barcoding that relied on unique molecular identifiers. The raw public data were reprocessed by TCRdb itself: fastp quality trimming at Q25, MiXCR clonotype calling, in-frame beta chains only. Identical CDR3 proteins give one entry, which carries the most common genes and DNA. Recorded for this sample are 300,000 to 350,000 distinct CDR3 sequences; 16% of them occurred a single time. 35% to 50% of the sample is taken by the ten largest.

The sequenced sample was PBMCs, mostly from graft donor cells, obtained 360 days after TCRalphabeta/CD19-depleted stem cell transplant. These receptor sequences come from a male patient aged 2 to 10 who had a stem cell transplant for acute lymphoblastic leukemia, so the T cells may come from the graft donor.

This clonotype was observed a few times. The genes are TRBV12-3 or TRBV12-4 and TRBJ2-1; D is ambiguous. V lost 3 bases, J lost 10 bases, and 10 bases lay in between. The length of the CDR3 is 12 residues. For the CDR3, the DNA is TGTGCCAGCAGTTTTCCTCGATGGGAGCAGTTCTTC. Its protein product is CASSFPRWEQFF.

This clonotype appeared many times. J is TRBJ1-1 and V is TRBV20-1, with no clear D. In germline, CDR1 is DFQATT, CDR2 SNEGSKA (reference sequence). V was cut by 6 bases and J by 1 base, with 9 bases left in between. CDR3 length equals 12 residues. CDR3 bases: TGCAGTGCAGACCAATCGAACACTGAAGCTTTCTTT. Its protein is CSADQSNTEAFF.

The chain employs TRBV18 and TRBJ1-3; TRBD1 aligns across 7 bases. The J segment lost 0 bases and the V segment lost 4 bases, leaving 3 bases of the junction unmatched. The CDR3 loop spans 15 amino acids. Germline V gives CDR1 KGHSH, CDR2 LQKENI. CDR3 nucleotides: TGTGCCAGCTCACTGGACAGGCCCTCTGGAAACACCATATATTTT. Translated: CASSLDRPSGNTIYF. Full variable domain (rest looked up from reference TRBV18 and TRBJ1-3): NAGVMQNPRHLVRRRGQEARLRCSPMKGHSHVYWYRQLPEEGLKFMVYLQKENIIDESGMPKERFSAEFPKEGPSILRIQQVVRGDSAAYFCASSLDRPSGNTIYFGEGSWLTVV.

The sample holds a few counts of this clonotype. This sequence joins TRBV7-2 and TRBJ2-1; D not certain. Germline V CDR1 and CDR2: SGHTA, FQGNSA. V lost 2 bases, J lost 8 bases, and 13 bases lay in between. The CDR3 covers 14 residues. The DNA of the CDR3 is TGTGCCAGCAGCTTATTCGCTCTCCAGGATGAGCAGTTCTTC. Its translation is CASSLFALQDEQFF.

In this sample, this clonotype turned up a few times. The V gene is TRBV20-1, the J gene TRBJ2-7; 8 positions match TRBD1. The CDR3 length is 14 residues. Germline CDR1 and CDR2: DFQATT and SNEGSKA (reference sequence). The CDR3 region has the DNA TGCAGCCTTCACCCCTTGGGACAGGCCTACGAGCAGTACTTC. This gives the protein CSLHPLGQAYEQYF.

This clonotype turned up a few times. The chain links TRBV9 to TRBJ2-1; weak D call: TRBD2 (6 bases). Per the germline V gene, CDR1 is SGDLS and CDR2 is YYNGEE. V was clipped by 3 bases and J by 4 bases, with 14 bases between them. The CDR3 sequence is 15 residues long. The CDR3: CASSAFRDSYNEQFF. CDR3 sequence (DNA): TGTGCCAGCAGCGCGTTTAGGGACTCTTACAATGAGCAGTTCTTC.

This chain connects TRBV20-1 to TRBJ2-3; possible D gene TRBD1, 5 bases. Germline-derived CDR1 and CDR2 are DFQATT and SNEGSKA (reference sequence). The V and J ends lost 5 bases and 2 bases respectively, with 17 bases between them. CDR3 size: 15 residues. Here the CDR3 DNA reads TGCAGTGCTGGCCAGGGCAATCTGGTCACAGATACGCAGTATTTT. The encoded protein is CSAGQGNLVTDTQYF.

As DNA, the CDR3 is TGTGCCAGCAGTGAAGTATTTCGCGGTTCCTACAATGAGCAGTTCTTC. Encoded protein: CASSEVFRGSYNEQFF. This chain uses TRBV2 with TRBJ2-1, with unresolved D. Trimming pared 1 base from V and 1 base from J, leaving 11 bases between. The germline gives CDR1 SNHLY, CDR2 FYNNEI. The CDR3 sequence is 16 residues long. The complete variable domain, with remaining parts taken from reference TRBV2 and TRBJ2-1, reads EPEVTQTPSHQVTQMGQEVILRCVPISNHLYFYWYRQILGQKVEFLVSFYNNEISEKSEIFDDQFSVERPDGSNFTLKIRSTKLEDSAMYFCASSEVFRGSYNEQFFGPGTRLTVL.

This chain joins TRBV10-3 and TRBJ2-7; D may be TRBD1 or TRBD2 (6 bases each). Germline CDR1 ENHRY, CDR2 SYGVKD. V lost 2 bases, J lost 2 bases, and 22 bases lay in between. The CDR3 is 18 amino acids. The CDR3 reads CAISEKGGDYERPYEQYF. CDR3 DNA sequence: TGTGCCATCAGTGAGAAGGGGGGAGACTATGAACGTCCCTACGAGCAGTACTTC.

This rearrangement joins TRBV6-2 or TRBV6-3 to TRBJ2-2; 8 nucleotides agree with TRBD1. V lost 0 bases, J lost 0 bases, and 9 bases stayed unmatched. Germline V gene sequence: CDR1 MNHEY, CDR2 SVGEGT. The CDR3 has 19 amino acids. As DNA, the CDR3 is TGTGCCAGCAGTTACTCGTCGCCGAACAGGGGGACGAACACCGGGGAGCTGTTTTTT. As protein: CASSYSSPNRGTNTGELFF.

The chain couples TRBV29-1 to TRBJ2-2; possibly TRBD2 for D (6 bases). CDR1 is SQVTM, CDR2 ANQGSEA, per germline. V was pared by 6 bases and J by 4 bases, with 15 bases between. The CDR3 loop spans 14 amino acids. DNA of the CDR3: TGCAGCGTGGGTTGGGGGGAAGGCACCGGGGAGCTGTTTTTT. The encoded protein is CSVGWGEGTGELFF.

Only a few counts were recorded for this clonotype. The chain uses TRBV19 and TRBJ2-2; no definite D call. Germline values: CDR1 LNHDA, CDR2 SQIVND (reference sequence). Trimming took 5 bases from V and 6 from J, leaving 10 bases between them. CDR3 length: 13 amino acids. The CDR3 spells CASSASWAGELFF. The CDR3 DNA is TGTGCCAGTAGTGCCAGCTGGGCCGGGGAGCTGTTTTTT.

This clonotype has more than one count but fewer than ten. The CDR3 nucleotides read TGTGCCAGCAGCTTAGGGTTAGGGGGGGGGCATGAGCAGTTCTTC. This gives the protein CASSLGLGGGHEQFF. The chain links TRBV11-2 to TRBJ2-1; D might be TRBD2 (7 bases). The CDR3 is 15 residues long. Germline V CDR1 and CDR2: SGHAT, FQNNGV. V gave up 1 base and J gave up 8 bases, with 15 bases separating them.